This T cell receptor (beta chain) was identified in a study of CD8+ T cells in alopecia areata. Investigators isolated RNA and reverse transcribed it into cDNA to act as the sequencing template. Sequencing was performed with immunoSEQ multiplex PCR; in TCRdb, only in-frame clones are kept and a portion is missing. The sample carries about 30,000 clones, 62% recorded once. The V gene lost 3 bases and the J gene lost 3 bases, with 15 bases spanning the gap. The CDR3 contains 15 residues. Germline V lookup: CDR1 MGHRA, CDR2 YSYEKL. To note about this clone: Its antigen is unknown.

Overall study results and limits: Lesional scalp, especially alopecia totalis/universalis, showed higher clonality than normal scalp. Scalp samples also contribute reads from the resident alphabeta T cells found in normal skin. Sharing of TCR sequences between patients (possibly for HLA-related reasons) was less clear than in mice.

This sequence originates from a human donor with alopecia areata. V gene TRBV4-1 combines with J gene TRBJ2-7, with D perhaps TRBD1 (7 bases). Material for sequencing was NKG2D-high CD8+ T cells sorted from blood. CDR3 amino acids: CASSHSQGGSYEQYF. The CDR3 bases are TGCGCCAGCAGCCACTCCCAGGGGGGAAGCTACGAGCAGTACTTC.